A selection of T cell receptor beta chains follows, all from one sample in a study of T cells in Graves' hyperthyroidism and ophthalmopathy. One entry per CDR3 protein results from TCRdb running MiXCR on the multiplex PCR reads. The profile shows fewer than 650,000 distinct CDR3 sequences, over 12% of them singletons. Sequencing used blood. These TCRs come from a woman aged 35 to 49 with Graves' ophthalmopathy. CDR3s include the opening cysteine and the closing phenylalanine or tryptophan. A D gene is named only where the DNA matches it firmly. Size values are once, few and many counts, or a class for expanded clones, and some rows have none.

cdr3_aa: CASSSKTSVLRGQYF
cdr3_nt: TGTGCCAGCAGTTCAAAGACTAGCGTTCTACGAGGGCAGTACTTC
v_call: TRBV6-5
j_call: TRBJ2-7
d_call: TRBD2
cdr3_length: 15
clone_size: many

cdr3_aa: CASRTGRLRMNTEAFF
cdr3_nt: TGTGCCAGCAGAACTGGACGGTTAAGGATGAACACTGAAGCTTTCTTT
v_call: TRBV6-2/TRBV6-3
j_call: TRBJ1-1
d_call: -
cdr3_length: 16
clone_size: -

cdr3_aa: CSEFDRDYGYTF
cdr3_nt: TGCAGCGAATTCGACAGGGATTATGGCTACACCTTC
v_call: TRBV29-1
j_call: TRBJ1-2
d_call: TRBD1
cdr3_length: 12
clone_size: many

cdr3_aa: CASGGTPGTEAFF
cdr3_nt: TGTGCCAGCGGGGGGACACCCGGCACTGAAGCTTTCTTT
v_call: TRBV12-3/TRBV12-4
j_call: TRBJ1-1
d_call: -
cdr3_length: 13
clone_size: -

cdr3_aa: CASLPPGAAGQPQHF
cdr3_nt: TGTGCCAGCCTTCCCCCGGGAGCTGCGGGTCAGCCCCAGCATTTT
v_call: TRBV12-3/TRBV12-4
j_call: TRBJ1-5
d_call: -
cdr3_length: 15
clone_size: many

cdr3_aa: CASSQDTTPNNEQFF
cdr3_nt: TGTGCCAGCAGCCAAGATACGACTCCGAACAATGAGCAGTTCTTC
v_call: TRBV3-1
j_call: TRBJ2-1
d_call: -
cdr3_length: 15
clone_size: few

cdr3_aa: CATGGRRSYEQYF
cdr3_nt: TGTGCCACGGGCGGGAGGAGGTCCTACGAGCAGTACTTC
v_call: TRBV6-1
j_call: TRBJ2-7
d_call: TRBD2
cdr3_length: 13
clone_size: few

cdr3_aa: CASRRTGGIQYF
cdr3_nt: TGTGCCAGCAGGAGAACAGGGGGCATTCAGTACTTC
v_call: TRBV6-2/TRBV6-3
j_call: TRBJ2-4
d_call: TRBD1
cdr3_length: 12
clone_size: many

cdr3_aa: CASSTEGALGYTF
cdr3_nt: TGCGCCAGCAGCACCGAGGGGGCGCTTGGCTACACCTTC
v_call: TRBV5-1
j_call: TRBJ1-2
d_call: TRBD1
cdr3_length: 13
clone_size: many

cdr3_aa: CASSSGTGAQYF
cdr3_nt: TGCGCCAGCAGCTCCGGGACAGGGGCCCAGTACTTC
v_call: TRBV5-1
j_call: TRBJ2-5
d_call: TRBD1
cdr3_length: 12
clone_size: -

cdr3_aa: CSASGPSSYEHYF
cdr3_nt: TGCAGTGCTAGTGGTCCGAGCTCCTACGAGCATTACTTC
v_call: TRBV20-1
j_call: TRBJ2-7
d_call: -
cdr3_length: 13
clone_size: few

cdr3_aa: CASSPRGQGNNQPQHF
cdr3_nt: TGTGCCAGCAGTCCTAGGGGACAGGGGAACAATCAGCCCCAGCATTTT
v_call: TRBV6-2/TRBV6-3
j_call: TRBJ1-5
d_call: TRBD1
cdr3_length: 16
clone_size: many

cdr3_aa: CASRTGEYQPQHF
cdr3_nt: TGTGCCAGCAGAACAGGGGAGTATCAGCCCCAGCATTTT
v_call: TRBV6-1
j_call: TRBJ1-5
d_call: TRBD1
cdr3_length: 13
clone_size: few

cdr3_aa: CASSATSGYSYEQYF
cdr3_nt: TGTGCCAGCAGTGCTACTAGCGGGTATTCCTACGAGCAGTACTTC
v_call: TRBV28
j_call: TRBJ2-7
d_call: TRBD2
cdr3_length: 15
clone_size: many

cdr3_aa: CASRGGDGSSGANVLTF
cdr3_nt: TGTGCCAGCAGGGGGGGGGACGGGAGCTCTGGGGCCAACGTCCTGACTTTC
v_call: TRBV12-3/TRBV12-4
j_call: TRBJ2-6
d_call: TRBD2
cdr3_length: 17
clone_size: -

cdr3_aa: CASSWTSGLQEQYF
cdr3_nt: TGTGCCAGCAGCTGGACTAGCGGTCTTCAAGAGCAGTACTTC
v_call: TRBV11-2
j_call: TRBJ2-7
d_call: TRBD2
cdr3_length: 14
clone_size: few

cdr3_aa: CASTPRDFSYEQYF
cdr3_nt: TGTGCCAGCACCCCGCGGGACTTTTCCTACGAGCAGTACTTC
v_call: TRBV6-2/TRBV6-3
j_call: TRBJ2-7
d_call: -
cdr3_length: 14
clone_size: many

cdr3_aa: CASSLGGGSYNEQFF
cdr3_nt: TGTGCCAGCAGCTTAGGGGGTGGGTCCTACAATGAGCAGTTCTTC
v_call: TRBV7-9
j_call: TRBJ2-1
d_call: -
cdr3_length: 15
clone_size: few

cdr3_aa: CSARTSGLNTGELFF
cdr3_nt: TGCAGTGCGAGGACTAGCGGCCTGAACACCGGGGAGCTGTTTTTT
v_call: TRBV20-1
j_call: TRBJ2-2
d_call: TRBD2
cdr3_length: 15
clone_size: many

cdr3_aa: CASSLEQGAYGYTF
cdr3_nt: TGTGCCAGCAGTTTAGAACAGGGGGCCTATGGCTACACCTTC
v_call: TRBV12-3/TRBV12-4
j_call: TRBJ1-2
d_call: TRBD1
cdr3_length: 14
clone_size: many

cdr3_aa: CASSGNGVGYTF
cdr3_nt: TGTGCCAGCAGCGGAAACGGGGTTGGCTACACCTTC
v_call: TRBV9
j_call: TRBJ1-2
d_call: -
cdr3_length: 12
clone_size: few

cdr3_aa: CASSFWQGSNQPQHF
cdr3_nt: TGTGCCAGCAGTTTCTGGCAGGGTAGCAATCAGCCCCAGCATTTT
v_call: TRBV28
j_call: TRBJ1-5
d_call: -
cdr3_length: 15
clone_size: many